This T cell receptor beta chain was identified during a study of shared clonotypes between healthy human individuals. Overall study: Three CD4 naive, three CD4 memory, two CD8 naive and one CD8 memory plate were used per donor. Study observations and caveats: Non-shared clonotypes had lower generation probabilities than clonotypes shared by all four sorted-subset donors.

Sorted-subset replicate PCR reactions were performed with around 200 ng DNA, corresponding to 30,000 to 35,000 T cell genomes. Study processing details: Filtering of immunoSEQ junctional sequences could not match full-length read filtering. Repertoires were generated with immunoSEQ multiplex PCR, while TCRdb's copy carries only in-frame clones and drops some. That table furnishes V, J and clone size, whereas the DNA furnished D and trimming. The data contain 2 million or so clones, approximately 94% of them singletons. Only CD45RO-negative cells positively selected for CCR7 counted as naive CD8 cells, so terminally differentiated effector memory CD45RA+ cells were excluded. As concerns this clone: Its cognate antigen is unknown.

The sequenced material came from naive CD8+ T cells sorted from blood. The receptor comes from a man between 18 and 29 years old in good health.

Here the CDR3 reads CASSPGTYTGELFF. As DNA, the CDR3 is TGTGCCAGCAGCCCGGGGACGTACACCGGGGAGCTGTTTTTT. The chain combines TRBV7-2 with TRBJ2-2, with D tentatively TRBD1 or TRBD2 (5 bases each). The germline gives CDR1 SGHTA, CDR2 FQGNSA. The CDR3 loop spans 14 amino acids. The V gene lost 5 bases and the J gene lost 3 bases, with 10 bases spanning the gap.